This TCR beta chain originates from a study of T cell changes during pregnancy in multiple sclerosis. This clone has a single count. V lost 7 bases, J lost 0 bases, and 8 bases stayed unmatched. Germline V gene data show CDR1 as MDHEN and CDR2 as SYDVKM. The CDR3 is 16 amino acids. Assay used: immunoSEQ multiplex PCR; TCRdb lists only in-frame clones, some missing. The table shows some 99,000 clones, with around 92% occurring only once. The chain is built from TRBV28 and TRBJ2-1, with TRBD2 matching 8 bases. This TCR was recovered from a female donor in good health, enrolled as a control in a pregnancy study. The source was peripheral blood, collected after pregnancy. CDR3: CASTSSGGSSYNEQFF. CDR3 nucleotide sequence: TGTGCCAGCACCTCGAGCGGGGGAAGCTCCTACAATGAGCAGTTCTTC.